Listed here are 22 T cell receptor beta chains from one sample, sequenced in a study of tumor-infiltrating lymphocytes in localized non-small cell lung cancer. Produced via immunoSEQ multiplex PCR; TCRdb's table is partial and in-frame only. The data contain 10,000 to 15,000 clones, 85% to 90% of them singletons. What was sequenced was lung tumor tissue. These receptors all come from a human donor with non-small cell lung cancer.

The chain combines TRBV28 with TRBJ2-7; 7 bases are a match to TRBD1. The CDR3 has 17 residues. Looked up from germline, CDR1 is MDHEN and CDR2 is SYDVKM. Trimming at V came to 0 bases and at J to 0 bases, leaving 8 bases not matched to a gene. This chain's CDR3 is CASSLWVVWDSSYEQYF. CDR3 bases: TGTGCCAGCAGTTTATGGGTTGTGTGGGACAGCTCCTACGAGCAGTACTTC.

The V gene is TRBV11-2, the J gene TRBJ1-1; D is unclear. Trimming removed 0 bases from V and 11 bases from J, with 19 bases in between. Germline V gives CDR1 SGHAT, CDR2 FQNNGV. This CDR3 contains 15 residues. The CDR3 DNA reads TGTGCCAGCAGCTTAGACGGACTCTGGGATCCTTCGGCTTTCTTT. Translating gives CASSLDGLWDPSAFF. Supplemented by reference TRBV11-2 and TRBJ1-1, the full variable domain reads EAGVAQSPRYKIIEKRQSVAFWCNPISGHATLYWYQQILGQGPKLLIQFQNNGVVDDSQLPKDRFSAERLKGVDSTLKIQPAKLEDSAVYLCASSLDGLWDPSAFFGQGTRLTVV.

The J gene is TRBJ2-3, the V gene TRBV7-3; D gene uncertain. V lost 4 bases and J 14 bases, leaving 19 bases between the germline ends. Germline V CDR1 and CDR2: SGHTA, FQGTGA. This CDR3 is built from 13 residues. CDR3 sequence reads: CASSYPERRIGYF. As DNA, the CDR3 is TGTGCCAGCAGCTACCCAGAGCGTAGGATAGGGTATTTT.

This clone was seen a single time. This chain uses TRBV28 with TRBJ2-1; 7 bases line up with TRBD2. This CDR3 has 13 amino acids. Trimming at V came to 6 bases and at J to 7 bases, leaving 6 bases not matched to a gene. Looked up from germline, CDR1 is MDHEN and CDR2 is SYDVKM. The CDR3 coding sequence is TGTGCCAGCAGCCGTAGGGACTATAATGAGCAGTTCTTC. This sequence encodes CASSRRDYNEQFF.

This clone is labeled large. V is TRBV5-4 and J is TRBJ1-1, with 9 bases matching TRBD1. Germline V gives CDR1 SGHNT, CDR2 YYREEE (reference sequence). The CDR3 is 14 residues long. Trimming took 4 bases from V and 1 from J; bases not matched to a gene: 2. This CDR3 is CASSEDRGNTEAFF. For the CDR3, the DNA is TGTGCCAGCAGCGAGGACAGGGGGAACACTGAAGCTTTCTTT.

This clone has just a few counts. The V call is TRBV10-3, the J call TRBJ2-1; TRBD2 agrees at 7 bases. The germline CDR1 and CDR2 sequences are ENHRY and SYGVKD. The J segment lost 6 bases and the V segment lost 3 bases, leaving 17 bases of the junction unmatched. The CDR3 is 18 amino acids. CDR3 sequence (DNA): TGTGCCATCAGTGATCTCGGCGGGGGAGCCCTCGGCGGCAATGAGCAGTTCTTC. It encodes CAISDLGGGALGGNEQFF.

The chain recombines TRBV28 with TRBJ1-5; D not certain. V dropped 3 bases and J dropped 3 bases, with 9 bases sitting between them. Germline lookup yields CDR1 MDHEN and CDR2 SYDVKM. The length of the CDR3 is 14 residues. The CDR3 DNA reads TGTGCCAGCAGTTTCGAAGTGTTCAATCAGCCCCAGCATTTT. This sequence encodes CASSFEVFNQPQHF.

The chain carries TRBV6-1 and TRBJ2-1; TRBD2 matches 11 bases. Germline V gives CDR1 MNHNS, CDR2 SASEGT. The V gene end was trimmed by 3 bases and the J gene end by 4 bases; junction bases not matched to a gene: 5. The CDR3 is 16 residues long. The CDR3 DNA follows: TGTGCCAGCAGTGATCCGGGACTAGCGGCATACAATGAGCAGTTCTTC. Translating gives CASSDPGLAAYNEQFF.

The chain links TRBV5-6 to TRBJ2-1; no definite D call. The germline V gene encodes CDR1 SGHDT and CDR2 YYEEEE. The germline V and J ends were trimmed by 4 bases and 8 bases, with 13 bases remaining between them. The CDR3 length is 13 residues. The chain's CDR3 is CASSSEAEDEQFF. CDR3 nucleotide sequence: TGTGCCAGCAGCAGCGAAGCCGAGGATGAGCAGTTCTTC.

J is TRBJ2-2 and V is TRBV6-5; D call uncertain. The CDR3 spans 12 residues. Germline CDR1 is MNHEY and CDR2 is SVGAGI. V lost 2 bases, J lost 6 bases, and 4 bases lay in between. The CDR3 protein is CASSYKPGELFF. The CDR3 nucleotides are TGTGCCAGCAGTTACAAGCCCGGGGAGCTGTTTTTT.

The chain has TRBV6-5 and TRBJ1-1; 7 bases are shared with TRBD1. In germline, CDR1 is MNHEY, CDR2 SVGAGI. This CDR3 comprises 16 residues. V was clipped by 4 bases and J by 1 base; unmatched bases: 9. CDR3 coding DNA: TGTGCCAGCAGTTGGGGGTTGGGGACAGCGAACACTGAAGCTTTCTTT. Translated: CASSWGLGTANTEAFF.

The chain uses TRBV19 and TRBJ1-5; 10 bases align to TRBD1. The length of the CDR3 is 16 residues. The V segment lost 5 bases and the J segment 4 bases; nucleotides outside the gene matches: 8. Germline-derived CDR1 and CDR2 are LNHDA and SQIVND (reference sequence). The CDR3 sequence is CASSPLTGGRNQPQHF. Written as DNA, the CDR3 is TGTGCCAGTAGTCCACTGACAGGGGGCAGGAATCAGCCCCAGCATTTT.

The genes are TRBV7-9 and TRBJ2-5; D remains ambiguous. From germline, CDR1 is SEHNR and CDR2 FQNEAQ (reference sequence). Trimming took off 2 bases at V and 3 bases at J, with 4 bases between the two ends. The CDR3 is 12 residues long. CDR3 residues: CASSLIEETQYF. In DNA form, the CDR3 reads TGTGCCAGCAGCTTAATTGAAGAGACCCAGTACTTC.

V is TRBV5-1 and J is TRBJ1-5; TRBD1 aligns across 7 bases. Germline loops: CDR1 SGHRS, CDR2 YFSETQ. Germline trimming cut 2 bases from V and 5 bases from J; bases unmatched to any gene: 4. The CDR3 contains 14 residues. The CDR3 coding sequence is TGCGCCAGCAGCTTAGACACAGGGGATCAGCCCCAGCATTTT. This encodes CASSLDTGDQPQHF.

DNA for the CDR3: TGTGCCAGCAGTTTACGGGGCGGGGCATCTAGCAATCAGCCCCAGCATTTT. Translating it yields CASSLRGGASSNQPQHF. V gene TRBV27 combines with J gene TRBJ1-5; TRBD1 is a possible D gene (5 bases). Germline CDR1 and CDR2: MNHEY and SMNVEV (reference sequence). The CDR3 spans 17 residues. V shed 2 bases and J shed 0 bases, with 14 bases lying between them.

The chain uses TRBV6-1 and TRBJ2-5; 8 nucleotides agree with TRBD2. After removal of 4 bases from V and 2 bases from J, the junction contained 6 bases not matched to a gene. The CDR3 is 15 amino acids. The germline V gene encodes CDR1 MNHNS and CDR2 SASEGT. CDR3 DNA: TGTGCCAGCAGTGGTGTTGGGACTAGACAAGAGACCCAGTACTTC. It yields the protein CASSGVGTRQETQYF.

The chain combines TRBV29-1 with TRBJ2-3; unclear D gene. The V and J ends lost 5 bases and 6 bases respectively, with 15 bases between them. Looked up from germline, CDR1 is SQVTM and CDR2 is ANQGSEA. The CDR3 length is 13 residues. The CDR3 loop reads CSVRVNPTDTQYF. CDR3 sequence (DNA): TGCAGCGTTCGGGTTAACCCCACTGATACGCAGTATTTT.

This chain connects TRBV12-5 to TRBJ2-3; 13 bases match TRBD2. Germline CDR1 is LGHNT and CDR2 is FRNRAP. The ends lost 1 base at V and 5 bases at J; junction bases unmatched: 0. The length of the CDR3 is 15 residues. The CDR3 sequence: CASGLGLAGGDTQYF. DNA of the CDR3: TGTGCTAGTGGTTTGGGACTAGCGGGAGGAGATACGCAGTATTTT.

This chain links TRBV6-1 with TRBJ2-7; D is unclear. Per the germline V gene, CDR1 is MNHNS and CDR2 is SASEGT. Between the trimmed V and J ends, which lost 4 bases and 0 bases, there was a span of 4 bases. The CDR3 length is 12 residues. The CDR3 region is CASSVHSYEQYF. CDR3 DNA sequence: TGTGCCAGCAGTGTACACTCCTACGAGCAGTACTTC.

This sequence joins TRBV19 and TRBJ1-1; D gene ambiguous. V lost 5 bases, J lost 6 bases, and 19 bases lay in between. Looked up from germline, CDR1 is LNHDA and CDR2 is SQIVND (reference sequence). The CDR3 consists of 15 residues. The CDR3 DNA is TGTGCCAGTAGTGCTCTTGACATGGAATACGCTGAAGCTTTCTTT. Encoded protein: CASSALDMEYAEAFF.

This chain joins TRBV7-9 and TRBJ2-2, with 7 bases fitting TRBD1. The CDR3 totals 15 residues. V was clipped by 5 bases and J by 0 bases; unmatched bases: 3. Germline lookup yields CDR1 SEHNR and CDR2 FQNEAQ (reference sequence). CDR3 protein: CASSRGGPNTGELFF. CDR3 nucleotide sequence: TGTGCCAGCAGCCGAGGGGGCCCGAACACCGGGGAGCTGTTTTTT.

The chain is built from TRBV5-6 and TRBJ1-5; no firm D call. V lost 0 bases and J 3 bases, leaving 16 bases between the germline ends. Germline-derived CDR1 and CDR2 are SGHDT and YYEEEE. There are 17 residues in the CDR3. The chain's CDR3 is CASSLGGVLLLNQPQHF. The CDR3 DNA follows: TGTGCCAGCAGCTTGGGAGGCGTACTCCTACTCAATCAGCCCCAGCATTTT.